What follows describes a single T cell receptor (beta chain). The target antigen is unknown. Trimming stripped 6 bases from V and 4 bases from J, with 12 bases between. The CDR3 has 14 amino acids. Germline assignment: CDR1 SNHLY and CDR2 FYNNEI. The sample comes from a study of neoadjuvant anti-PD-1 for oral cavity cancer. The study's findings and limits: Higher pretreatment blood Treg/Th17 ratios correlated with higher pretreatment blood and lower post-treatment tumor TCRbeta clonality. Expansion of preexisting intratumoral clones was suggested to aid response.

Here immunoSEQ multiplex PCR was the method, and the copy in TCRdb shows in-frame clones only, minus some. This table has 6,000 to 8,500 clones, about 54% appearing once. The sequencing used tumor tissue, collected before nivolumab (anti-PD-1) treatment. The clonotype comes from a person between 35 and 79 years old with oral cavity squamous cell carcinoma. V usage is TRBV2 and J usage is TRBJ2-2; D assignment may be TRBD1 or TRBD2 (7 bases each). The CDR3 DNA follows: TGTGCCAGCAGGGCAGGGGGGGGCACCGGGGAGCTGTTTTTT. This codes for CASRAGGGTGELFF.